These 5 T cell receptor beta chains came from one sample sequenced in a study of T cells in women clearing cervical HPV infection. Some clones are missing from TCRdb's copy, which holds only in-frame ones; the method was immunoSEQ multiplex PCR. This sample's table has 36,000 or so clones. The sequenced sample was blood buffy coat. The receptors were gathered from a woman between 18 and 70 years old with a cervical HPV16 infection that either progressed to CIN3+ or cleared (not recorded which).

About this clone itself: The missing CDR3 end, 3 residues past where the read stops, is filled in from the germline J gene. The chain uses TRBV6-1 and TRBJ1-2; D gene uncertain. Germline CDR1 reads MNHNS; CDR2 reads SASEGT. This CDR3 has 14 residues. Incomplete CDR3 DNA: TGTGCCAGCAGTGAACCGCTAGCTCTGAACGAC. It encodes CASSEPLALND. The CDR3 as a whole reads CASSEPLALNDYTF.

Remarks on this clone: The CDR3 goes on 3 residues after the read ends, and that part is filled in from the germline J gene. The V gene is TRBV18, the J gene TRBJ1-1; no clear D gene. This CDR3 has 14 residues. Germline CDR1 KGHSH, CDR2 LQKENI. The CDR3 reads CASSPVEGTDEAFF. The CDR3 DNA, read in part, is TGTGCCAGCTCACCGGTCGAGGGTACCGACGAG.

As to this clone: The read gets to within 3 residues of the CDR3 end, and the germline J gene fills in the rest. The genes are TRBV5-1 and TRBJ2-5; 8 nucleotides match TRBD2. Losses at the gene ends were 4 bases for V and 5 bases for J; bases not matched to a gene: 7. Germline V gene lookup returns CDR1 SGHRS and CDR2 YFSETQ. CDR3 length: 14 amino acids. CDR3 region: CASSRTGGRETQYF. The covered CDR3 bases are TGCGCCAGCAGCCGGACGGGGGGGCGGGAGACC.

A note on this clone: The DNA ends 3 residues before the CDR3 does, and the rest of the CDR3 is filled in from the germline J gene. The chain combines TRBV7-2 with TRBJ2-4; TRBD2 agrees at 8 bases. There are 13 residues in the CDR3. Germline CDR1 reads SGHTA; CDR2 reads FQGNSA. CDR3 in amino acids: CASSSGTSGVQYF. The part of the CDR3 DNA that was read is TGTGCCAGCAGCTCCGGGACTAGTGGAGTT.

For this clone: The CDR3 end is not reached by the read, which stops 3 residues before it; the germline J gene fills it in. This chain connects TRBV10-3 to TRBJ1-1; D is uncertain. V lost 0 bases and J lost 5, with 10 bases in between. Germline V gene data show CDR1 as ENHRY and CDR2 as SYGVKD. This CDR3 comprises 14 residues. CDR3 bases read: TGTGCCATCAGTGAGTCAGACATTACTACTGAA. Its protein product is CAISESDITTE. The full CDR3 sequence reads CAISESDITTEAFF.